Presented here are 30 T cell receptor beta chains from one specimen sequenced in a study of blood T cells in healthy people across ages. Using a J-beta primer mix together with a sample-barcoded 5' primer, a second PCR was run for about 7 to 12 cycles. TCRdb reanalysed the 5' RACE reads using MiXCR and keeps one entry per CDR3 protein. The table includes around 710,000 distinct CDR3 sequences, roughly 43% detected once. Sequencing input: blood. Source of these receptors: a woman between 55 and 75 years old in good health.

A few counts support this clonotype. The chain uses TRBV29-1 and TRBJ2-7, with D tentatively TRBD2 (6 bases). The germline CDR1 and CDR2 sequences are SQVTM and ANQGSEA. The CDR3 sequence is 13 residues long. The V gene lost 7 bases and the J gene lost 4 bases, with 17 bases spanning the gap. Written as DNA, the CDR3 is TGCAGCGCCGGGATGCGGGACGCATACGAGCAGTACTTC. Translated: CSAGMRDAYEQYF.

The CDR3 nucleotides are TGCGCCAGCAGCCAAGTCGGGGGACGGGGTGAAAAACTGTTTTTT. It is translated as CASSQVGGRGEKLFF. The chain couples TRBV4-3 to TRBJ1-4, with D perhaps matching TRBD1 (5 bases). V lost 1 base and J 7 bases, leaving 13 bases between the germline ends. Germline values: CDR1 LGHNA, CDR2 YSLEER. The CDR3 is 15 residues long.

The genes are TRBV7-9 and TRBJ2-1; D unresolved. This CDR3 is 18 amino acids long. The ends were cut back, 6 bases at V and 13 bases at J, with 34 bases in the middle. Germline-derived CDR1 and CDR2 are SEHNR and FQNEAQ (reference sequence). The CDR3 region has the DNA TGTGCCAGCAGTCGTACTCTTCTGGGAAAGGTAGACCAAGAGACCCAGTTCTTC. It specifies CASSRTLLGKVDQETQFF.

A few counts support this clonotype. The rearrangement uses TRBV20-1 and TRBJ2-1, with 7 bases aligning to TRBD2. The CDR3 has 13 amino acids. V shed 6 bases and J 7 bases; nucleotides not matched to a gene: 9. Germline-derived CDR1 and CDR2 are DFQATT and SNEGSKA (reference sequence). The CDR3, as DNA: TGCAGTGCCCGAGGGAGGGCCGGGAATGAGCAGTTCTTC. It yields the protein CSARGRAGNEQFF.

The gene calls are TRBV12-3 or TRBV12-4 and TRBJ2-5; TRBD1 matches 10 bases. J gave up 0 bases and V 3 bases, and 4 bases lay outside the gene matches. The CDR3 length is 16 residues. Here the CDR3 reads CASSLSGQGYQETQYF. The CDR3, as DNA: TGTGCCAGCAGTTTGTCGGGACAGGGGTACCAAGAGACCCAGTACTTC.

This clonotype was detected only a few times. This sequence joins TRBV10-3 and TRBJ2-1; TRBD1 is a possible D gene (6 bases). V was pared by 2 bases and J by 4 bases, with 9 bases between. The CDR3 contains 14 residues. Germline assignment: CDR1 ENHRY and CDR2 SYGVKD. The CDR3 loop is CAISEGQGYNEQFF. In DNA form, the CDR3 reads TGTGCCATCAGTGAGGGCCAGGGGTACAATGAGCAGTTCTTC.

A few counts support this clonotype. The CDR3 sequence: CASSGAYNEQFF. In DNA, the CDR3 is TGTGCCAGCAGCGGGGCGTACAATGAGCAGTTCTTC. The chain employs TRBV11-2 and TRBJ2-1; maybe TRBD1 (5 bases). Germline V gene sequence: CDR1 SGHAT, CDR2 FQNNGV. The ends were cut back, 5 bases at V and 4 bases at J, with 6 bases in the middle. The CDR3 is made up of 12 amino acids.

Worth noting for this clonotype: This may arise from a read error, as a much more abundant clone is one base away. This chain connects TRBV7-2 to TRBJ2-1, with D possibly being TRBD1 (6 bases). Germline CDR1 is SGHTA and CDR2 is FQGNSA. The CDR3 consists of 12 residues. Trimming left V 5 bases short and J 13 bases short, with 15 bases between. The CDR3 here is CASSPPGETQFF. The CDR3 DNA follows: TGTGCCAGCAGCCCCCCAGGGGAGACCCAGTTCTTC.

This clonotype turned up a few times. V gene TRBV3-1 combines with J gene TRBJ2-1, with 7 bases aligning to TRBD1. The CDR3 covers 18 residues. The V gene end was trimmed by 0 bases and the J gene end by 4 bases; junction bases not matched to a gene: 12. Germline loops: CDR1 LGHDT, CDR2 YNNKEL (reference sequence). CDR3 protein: CASSQDNRERGRYNEQFF. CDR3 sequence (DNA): TGTGCCAGCAGCCAAGATAATAGGGAAAGGGGGCGATACAATGAGCAGTTCTTC.

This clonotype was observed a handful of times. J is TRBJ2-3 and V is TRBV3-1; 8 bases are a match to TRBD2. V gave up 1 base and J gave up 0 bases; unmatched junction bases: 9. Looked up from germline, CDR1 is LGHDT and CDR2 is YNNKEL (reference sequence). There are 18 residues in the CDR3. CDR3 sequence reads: CASSQGGTLAGSTDTQYF. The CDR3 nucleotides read TGTGCCAGCAGCCAAGGGGGGACCCTAGCGGGTAGCACAGATACGCAGTATTTT.

The CDR3 is CASSLSMGARGQPQHF. Here the CDR3 DNA reads TGTGCCAGCAGTTTATCAATGGGGGCTCGTGGACAGCCCCAGCATTTT. V and J are TRBV27 and TRBJ1-5, with D maybe TRBD1 (6 bases). Germline-derived CDR1 and CDR2 are MNHEY and SMNVEV (reference sequence). Trimming removed 0 bases from V and 7 bases from J, with 16 bases in between. The CDR3 is made up of 16 amino acids.

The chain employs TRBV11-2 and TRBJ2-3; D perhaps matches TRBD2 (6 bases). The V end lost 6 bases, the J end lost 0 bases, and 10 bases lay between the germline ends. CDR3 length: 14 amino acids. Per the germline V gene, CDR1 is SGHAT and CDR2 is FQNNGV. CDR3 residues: CASRWGTSTDTQYF. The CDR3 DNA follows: TGTGCCAGCAGATGGGGGACTAGCACAGATACGCAGTATTTT.

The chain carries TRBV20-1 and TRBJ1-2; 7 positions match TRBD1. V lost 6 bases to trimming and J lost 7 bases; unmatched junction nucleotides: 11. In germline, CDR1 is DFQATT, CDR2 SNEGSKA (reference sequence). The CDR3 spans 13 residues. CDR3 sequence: CSAGTVGRSGYTF. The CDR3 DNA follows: TGCAGTGCCGGGACAGTGGGAAGGAGTGGCTACACCTTC.

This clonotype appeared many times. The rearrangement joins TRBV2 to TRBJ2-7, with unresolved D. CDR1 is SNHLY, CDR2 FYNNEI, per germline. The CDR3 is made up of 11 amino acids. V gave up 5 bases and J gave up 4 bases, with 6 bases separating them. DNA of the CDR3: TGTGCCAGCAGTCCAACATACGAGCAGTACTTC. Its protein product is CASSPTYEQYF. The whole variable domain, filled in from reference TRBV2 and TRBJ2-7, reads EPEVTQTPSHQVTQMGQEVILRCVPISNHLYFYWYRQILGQKVEFLVSFYNNEISEKSEIFDDQFSVERPDGSNFTLKIRSTKLEDSAMYFCASSPTYEQYFGPGTRLTVT.

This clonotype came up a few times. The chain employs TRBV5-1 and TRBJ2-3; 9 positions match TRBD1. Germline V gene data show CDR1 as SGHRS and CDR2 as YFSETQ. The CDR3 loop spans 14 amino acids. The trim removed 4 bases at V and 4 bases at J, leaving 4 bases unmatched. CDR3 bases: TGCGCCAGCAGCAAAACAGGGGGCCCAGATACGCAGTATTTT. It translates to CASSKTGGPDTQYF.

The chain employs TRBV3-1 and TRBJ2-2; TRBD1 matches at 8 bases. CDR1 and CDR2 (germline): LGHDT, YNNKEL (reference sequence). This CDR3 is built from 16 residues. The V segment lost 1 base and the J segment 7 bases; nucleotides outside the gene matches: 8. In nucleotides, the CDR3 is TGTGCCAGCAGCCAAGTTCTAGGACAGGGCTACGGGGAGCTGTTTTTT. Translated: CASSQVLGQGYGELFF.

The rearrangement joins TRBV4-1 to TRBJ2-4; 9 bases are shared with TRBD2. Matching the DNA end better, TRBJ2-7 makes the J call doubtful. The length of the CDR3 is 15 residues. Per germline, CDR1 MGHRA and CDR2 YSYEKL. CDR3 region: CASSQERGGLHEQYF. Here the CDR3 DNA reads TGCGCCAGCAGCCAAGAGCGGGGGGGCCTCCACGAGCAGTACTTC.

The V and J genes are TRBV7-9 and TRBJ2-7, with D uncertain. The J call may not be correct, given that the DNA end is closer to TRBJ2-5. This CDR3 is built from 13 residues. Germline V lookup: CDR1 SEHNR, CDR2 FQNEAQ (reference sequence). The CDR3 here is CASSLEWGETQYF. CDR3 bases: TGTGCCAGCAGCTTAGAATGGGGAGAGACCCAGTACTTC.

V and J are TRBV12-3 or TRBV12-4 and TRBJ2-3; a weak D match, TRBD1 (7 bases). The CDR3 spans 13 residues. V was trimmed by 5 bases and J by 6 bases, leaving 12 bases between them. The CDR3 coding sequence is TGTGCCAGCAGTGTGACAGGGAGGGATACGCAGTATTTT. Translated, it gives CASSVTGRDTQYF.

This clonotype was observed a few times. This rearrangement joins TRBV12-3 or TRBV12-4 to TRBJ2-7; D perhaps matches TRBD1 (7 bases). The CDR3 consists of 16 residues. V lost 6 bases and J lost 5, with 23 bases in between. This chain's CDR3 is CASRKTTGEVFHEQYF. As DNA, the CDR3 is TGTGCCAGCAGGAAAACAACAGGGGAGGTCTTCCACGAGCAGTACTTC.

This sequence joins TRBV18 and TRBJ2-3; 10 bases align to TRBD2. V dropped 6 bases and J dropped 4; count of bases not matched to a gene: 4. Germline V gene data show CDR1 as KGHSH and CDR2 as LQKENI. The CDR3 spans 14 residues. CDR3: CASSSTSGADTQYF. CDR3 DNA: TGTGCCAGCTCCTCCACTAGCGGGGCAGATACGCAGTATTTT. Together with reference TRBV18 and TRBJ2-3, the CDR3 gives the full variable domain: NAGVMQNPRHLVRRRGQEARLRCSPMKGHSHVYWYRQLPEEGLKFMVYLQKENIIDESGMPKERFSAEFPKEGPSILRIQQVVRGDSAAYFCASSSTSGADTQYFGPGTRLTVL.

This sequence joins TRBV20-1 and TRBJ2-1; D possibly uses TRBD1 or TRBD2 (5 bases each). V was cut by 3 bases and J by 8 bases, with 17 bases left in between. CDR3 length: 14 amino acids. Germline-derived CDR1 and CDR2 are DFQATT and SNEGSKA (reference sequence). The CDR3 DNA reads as TGCAGTGCTAGTTATGGGCCCAGAGGGGATGAGCAGTTCTTC. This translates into CSASYGPRGDEQFF.

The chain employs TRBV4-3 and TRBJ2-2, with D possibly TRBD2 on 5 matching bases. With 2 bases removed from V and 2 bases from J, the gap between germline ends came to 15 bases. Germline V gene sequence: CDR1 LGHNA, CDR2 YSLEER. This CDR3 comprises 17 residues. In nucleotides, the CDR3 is TGCGCCAGCAGCCAAAACCCGAGCGGCGGAAACACCGGGGAGCTGTTTTTT. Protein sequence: CASSQNPSGGNTGELFF.

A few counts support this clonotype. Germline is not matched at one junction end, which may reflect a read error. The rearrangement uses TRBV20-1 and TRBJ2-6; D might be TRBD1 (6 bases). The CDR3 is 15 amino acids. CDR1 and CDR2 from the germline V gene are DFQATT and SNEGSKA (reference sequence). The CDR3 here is CGARAGVSGANVLTF. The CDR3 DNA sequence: TGCGGTGCTAGAGCAGGGGTTTCAGGGGCCAACGTCCTGACTTTC.

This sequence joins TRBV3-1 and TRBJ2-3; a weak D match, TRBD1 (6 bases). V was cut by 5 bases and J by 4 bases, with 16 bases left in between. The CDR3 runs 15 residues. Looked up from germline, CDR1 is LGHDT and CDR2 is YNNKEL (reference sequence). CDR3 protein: CASSVAQGWSDTQYF. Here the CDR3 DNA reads TGTGCCAGCAGCGTAGCCCAGGGGTGGTCAGATACGCAGTATTTT.

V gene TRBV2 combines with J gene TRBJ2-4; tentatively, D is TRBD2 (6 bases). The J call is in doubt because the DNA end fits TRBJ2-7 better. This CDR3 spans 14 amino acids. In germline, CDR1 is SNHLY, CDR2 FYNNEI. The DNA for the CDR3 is TGTGCCAGCAGTCCCCCGCGGGACGTAGGCGAGCAGTACTTC. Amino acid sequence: CASSPPRDVGEQYF.

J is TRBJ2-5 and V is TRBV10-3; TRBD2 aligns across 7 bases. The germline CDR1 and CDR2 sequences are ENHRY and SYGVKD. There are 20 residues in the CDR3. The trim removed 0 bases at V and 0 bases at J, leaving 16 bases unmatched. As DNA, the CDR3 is TGTGCCATCAGTGAGTCGACGGCGGGAGAGGGGAAGGGGTACCAAGAGACCCAGTACTTC. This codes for CAISESTAGEGKGYQETQYF.

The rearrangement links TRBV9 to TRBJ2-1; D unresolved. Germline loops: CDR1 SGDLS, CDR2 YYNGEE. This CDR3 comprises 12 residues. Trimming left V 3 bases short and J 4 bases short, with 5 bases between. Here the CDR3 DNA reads TGTGCCAGCAGCGACCTTTACAATGAGCAGTTCTTC. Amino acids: CASSDLYNEQFF. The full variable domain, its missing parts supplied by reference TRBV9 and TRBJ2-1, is DSGVTQTPKHLITATGQRVTLRCSPRSGDLSVYWYQQSLDQGLQFLIQYYNGEERAKGNILERFSAQQFPDLHSELNLSSLELGDSALYFCASSDLYNEQFFGPGTRLTVL.

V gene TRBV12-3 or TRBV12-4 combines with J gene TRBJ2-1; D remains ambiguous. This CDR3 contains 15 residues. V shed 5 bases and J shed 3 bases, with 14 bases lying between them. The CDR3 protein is CASSTQGRSYNEQFF. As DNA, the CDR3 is TGTGCCAGCAGTACTCAAGGACGGAGCTACAATGAGCAGTTCTTC.

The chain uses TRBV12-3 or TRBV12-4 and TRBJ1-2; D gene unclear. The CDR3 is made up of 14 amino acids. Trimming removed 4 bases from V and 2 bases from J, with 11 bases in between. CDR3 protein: CASSSNQENYGYTF. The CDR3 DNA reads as TGTGCCAGCAGTTCCAATCAGGAGAACTATGGCTACACCTTC.